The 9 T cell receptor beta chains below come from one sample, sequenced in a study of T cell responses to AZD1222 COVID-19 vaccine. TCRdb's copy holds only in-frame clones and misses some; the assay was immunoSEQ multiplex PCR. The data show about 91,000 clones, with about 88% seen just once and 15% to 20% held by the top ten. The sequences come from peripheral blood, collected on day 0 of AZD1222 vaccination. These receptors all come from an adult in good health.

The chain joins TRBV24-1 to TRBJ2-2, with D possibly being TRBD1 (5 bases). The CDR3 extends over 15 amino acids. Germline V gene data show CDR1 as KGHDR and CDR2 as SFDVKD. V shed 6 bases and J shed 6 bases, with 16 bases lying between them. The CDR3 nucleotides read TGTGCCACCAGTTTTTCAGACAGTTCTTCCGGGGAGCTGTTTTTT. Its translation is CATSFSDSSSGELFF.

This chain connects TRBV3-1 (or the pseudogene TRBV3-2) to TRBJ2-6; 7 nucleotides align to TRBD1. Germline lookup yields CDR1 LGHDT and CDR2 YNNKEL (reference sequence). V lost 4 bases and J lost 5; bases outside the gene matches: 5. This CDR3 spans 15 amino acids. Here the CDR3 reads CASSPGTAWANVLTF. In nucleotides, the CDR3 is TGTGCCAGCAGCCCCGGGACAGCGTGGGCCAACGTCCTGACTTTC.

The CDR3 reads CASSPGETGELFF. CDR3 nucleotides: TGTGCCAGCAGCCCCGGGGAAACCGGGGAGCTGTTTTTT. This rearrangement joins TRBV6-2 or TRBV6-3 to TRBJ2-2, with D tentatively TRBD2 (5 bases). Trimming removed 6 bases from V and 5 bases from J, with 10 bases in between. This CDR3 contains 13 residues. Germline-derived CDR1 and CDR2 are MNHEY and SVGEGT.

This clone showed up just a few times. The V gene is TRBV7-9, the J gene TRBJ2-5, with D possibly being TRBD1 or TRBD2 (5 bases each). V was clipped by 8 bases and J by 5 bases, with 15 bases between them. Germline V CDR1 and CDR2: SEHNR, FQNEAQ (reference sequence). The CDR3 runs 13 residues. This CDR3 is CASLGQGGETQYF. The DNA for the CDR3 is TGTGCCAGCCTGGGCCAGGGCGGGGAGACCCAGTACTTC.

CDR3 region: CASTPGGTEAFF. Written as DNA, the CDR3 is TGTGCCAGTACCCCAGGGGGAACTGAAGCTTTCTTT. V gene TRBV19 combines with J gene TRBJ1-1, with 7 bases identical to TRBD1. The CDR3 loop spans 12 amino acids. Germline CDR1 LNHDA, CDR2 SQIVND (reference sequence). V shed 7 bases and J 5 bases; nucleotides not matched to a gene: 4.

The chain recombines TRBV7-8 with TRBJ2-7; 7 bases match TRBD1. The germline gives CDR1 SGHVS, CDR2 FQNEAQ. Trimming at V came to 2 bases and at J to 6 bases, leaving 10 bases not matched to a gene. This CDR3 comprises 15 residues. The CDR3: CASSLNPGQVGEQYF. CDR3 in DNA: TGTGCCAGCAGCTTAAACCCTGGACAGGTGGGCGAGCAGTACTTC.

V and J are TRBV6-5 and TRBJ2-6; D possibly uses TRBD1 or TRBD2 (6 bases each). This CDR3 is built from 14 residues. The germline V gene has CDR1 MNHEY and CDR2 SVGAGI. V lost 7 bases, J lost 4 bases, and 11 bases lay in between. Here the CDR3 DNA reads TGTGCCAGCACTTGGGGGGCCGGGGCCAACGTCCTGACTTTC. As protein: CASTWGAGANVLTF.

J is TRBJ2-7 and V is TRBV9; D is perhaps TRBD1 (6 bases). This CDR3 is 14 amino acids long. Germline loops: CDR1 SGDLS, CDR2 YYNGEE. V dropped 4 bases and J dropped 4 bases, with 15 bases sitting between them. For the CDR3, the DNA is TGTGCCAGCAGCCCCCACGGGACACATTACGAGCAGTACTTC. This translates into CASSPHGTHYEQYF.

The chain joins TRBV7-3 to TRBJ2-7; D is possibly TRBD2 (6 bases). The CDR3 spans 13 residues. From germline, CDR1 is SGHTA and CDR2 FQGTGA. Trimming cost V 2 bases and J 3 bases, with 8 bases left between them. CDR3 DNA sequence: TGTGCCAGCAGCTTAGCGGAGGGCTACGAGCAGTACTTC. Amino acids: CASSLAEGYEQYF.